This T cell receptor beta chain was documented in a study of post-analysis software for immune sequencing data. Overall study: Relapsing-remitting, secondary progressive and progressive-relapsing courses of multiple sclerosis were included. Study conclusions and caveats: With F measure, samples from one preparation batch clustered together strongly. About five TRBV segments (TRBV5-6, TRBV5-1 and TRBV20-1 among them) occurred more frequently in patients than in controls. Multiple sclerosis patients had significantly lower normalized Chao1 diversity than controls.

Unique-molecular-identifier-tagged TCR beta cDNA libraries were used. T cells numbering roughly 0.9 to 10 million yielded cDNA molecules that totaled roughly 500,000. TCRdb analysed the PCR reads with MiXCR anew, one entry per CDR3 protein. The sample has some 700,000 distinct CDR3 sequences; approximately 59% are singletons. For this clonotype: Its specificity is unknown.

Germline CDR1 MNHEY, CDR2 SVGAGI. The V and J ends lost 11 bases and 1 base respectively, with 14 bases between them. The length of the CDR3 is 13 residues. This sequence was found in a girl aged 2 to 9 with multiple sclerosis. Input material: blood. V is TRBV6-5 and J is TRBJ1-1; D not certain. CDR3 bases: TGTGCCTGTCGACGCATTTCGAACACTGAAGCTTTCTTT. Its protein product is CACRRISNTEAFF.